These T cell receptor beta chains were read from a single sample in a study of T cell responses to AZD1222 COVID-19 vaccine. Some clones are missing from TCRdb's copy, which holds only in-frame ones; the method was immunoSEQ multiplex PCR. The sample consists of roughly 93,000 clones, roughly 87% of them appearing once. The sequencing here drew on peripheral blood, taken 28 days after the second AZD1222 dose. These receptors all come from an adult who received the AZD1222 COVID-19 vaccine. The CDR3 runs from the conserved cysteine through the conserved F or W. D genes are given only for firm matches. Not all rows give a size; the values are once, few, many and, for expanded clones, a class.

V: TRBV27; D: -; length: 14; J: TRBJ1-5; size: few; DNA: TGTGCCACAAAGGAGGGATTTAGCAATCAGCCCCAGCATTTT; CDR3: CATKEGFSNQPQHF
V: TRBV6-1; D: -; length: 17; J: TRBJ1-6; size: -; DNA: TGTGCCAGCAGTGTTACCCTCCGGGGAACATATAATTCACCCCTCCACTTT; CDR3: CASSVTLRGTYNSPLHF
V: TRBV4-1; D: TRBD1; length: 15; J: TRBJ2-5; size: -; DNA: TGCGCCAGCAGCCATGCGGACAGGGGGCGAGAGACCCAGTACTTC; CDR3: CASSHADRGRETQYF
V: TRBV6-4; D: -; length: 15; J: TRBJ2-2; size: few; DNA: TGTGCCAGCAGTGACTCGGGACAGAACACCGGGGAGCTGTTTTTT; CDR3: CASSDSGQNTGELFF
V: TRBV5-1; D: TRBD1; length: 14; J: TRBJ1-2; size: -; DNA: TGCGCCAGCAGCTTTCAGGGGGCTAACTATGGCTACACCTTC; CDR3: CASSFQGANYGYTF
V: TRBV18; D: TRBD1; length: 14; J: TRBJ1-4; size: once; DNA: TGTGCCAGCTCACCACCGGGACAGTATGAAAAACTGTTTTTT; CDR3: CASSPPGQYEKLFF
V: TRBV6-5; D: -; length: 15; J: TRBJ2-5; size: once; DNA: TGTGCCAGCATGGCCGACTGGGGACAACCAGAGACCCAGTACTTC; CDR3: CASMADWGQPETQYF
V: TRBV30; D: -; length: 14; J: TRBJ2-2; size: -; DNA: TGTGCCTTAACCACCGGGGGTCCGACCGGGGAGCTGTTTTTT; CDR3: CALTTGGPTGELFF
V: TRBV11-2; D: TRBD2; length: 15; J: TRBJ2-2; size: -; DNA: TGTGCCCGCAGCTATAGCGGGGGGGGAACCGGGGAGCTGTTTTTT; CDR3: CARSYSGGGTGELFF
V: TRBV9; D: -; length: 15; J: TRBJ1-4; size: -; DNA: TGTGCCAGCAGCTCTCGACCGTCAACTAATGAAAAACTGTTTTTT; CDR3: CASSSRPSTNEKLFF
V: TRBV27; D: TRBD2; length: 16; J: TRBJ2-3; size: -; DNA: TGTGCCAGCAGTTTATCTGCGGGGGGGCAAAAAGATACGCAGTATTTT; CDR3: CASSLSAGGQKDTQYF
V: TRBV4-1; D: -; length: 13; J: TRBJ1-5; size: -; DNA: TGCGCCAGCAGCCAAGATTATCTTCAGCCCCAGCATTTT; CDR3: CASSQDYLQPQHF
V: TRBV3-1/TRBV3-2; D: -; length: 15; J: TRBJ1-5; size: -; DNA: TGTGCCAGCAGCCAAGATGGCCAGAGCAATCAGCCCCAGCATTTT; CDR3: CASSQDGQSNQPQHF
V: TRBV4-2; D: -; length: 15; J: TRBJ1-3; size: -; DNA: TGTGCCAGCAGCCAAGATGGGAACTCTGGAAACACCATATATTTT; CDR3: CASSQDGNSGNTIYF
V: TRBV5-1; D: TRBD2; length: 19; J: TRBJ2-1; size: -; DNA: TGCGCCAGCAGCCCTACGGGACTAGCGGGGGGAAGCTCCTACAATGAGCAGTTCTTC; CDR3: CASSPTGLAGGSSYNEQFF
V: TRBV28; D: -; length: 13; J: TRBJ2-5; size: -; DNA: TGTGCCACCGGACTACCCAGCGGAGAGACCCAGTACTTC; CDR3: CATGLPSGETQYF
V: TRBV29-1; D: -; length: 12; J: TRBJ2-5; size: -; DNA: TGCAGCGTAGCCAGGGGTAGAGAGACCCAGTACTTC; CDR3: CSVARGRETQYF
V: TRBV5-4; D: -; length: 14; J: TRBJ1-6; size: -; DNA: TGTGCCAGCAGCCCGGACAGAGATAATTCAGCCCTCCACTTT; CDR3: CASSPDRDNSALHF
V: TRBV27; D: TRBD2; length: 15; J: TRBJ2-1; size: -; DNA: TGTGCCAGCAGCGGAGCGGGGGGGCCGTACAATGAGCAGTTCTTC; CDR3: CASSGAGGPYNEQFF
V: TRBV3-1/TRBV3-2; D: TRBD1; length: 20; J: TRBJ1-2; size: -; DNA: TGTGCCAGCAGCCAAGATGTATTGGGACAGGGGGCGATTCTCTCCGGTGGCTACACCTTC; CDR3: CASSQDVLGQGAILSGGYTF
V: TRBV6-5; D: -; length: 14; J: TRBJ2-1; size: -; DNA: TGTGCCAGCAGCAGGGTGGGCTCCTACAATGAGCAGTTCTTC; CDR3: CASSRVGSYNEQFF
V: TRBV9; D: -; length: 14; J: TRBJ2-7; size: once; DNA: TGTGCCAGCAGTGCCGGGCCCCTATCCTACGAGCAGTACTTC; CDR3: CASSAGPLSYEQYF
V: TRBV6-5; D: -; length: 14; J: TRBJ2-1; size: once; DNA: TGTGCCAGCAGTTACTCCGGGAACCACAATGAGCAGTTCTTC; CDR3: CASSYSGNHNEQFF
V: TRBV24-1; D: -; length: 13; J: TRBJ2-3; size: -; DNA: TGTGCCACCAGTGATTTCCTAACAGATACGCAGTATTTT; CDR3: CATSDFLTDTQYF
V: TRBV7-9; D: -; length: 16; J: TRBJ2-7; size: -; DNA: TGTGCCAGCAGCCCCCGGGAAGGACTCAGCTCCTACGAGCAGTACTTC; CDR3: CASSPREGLSSYEQYF
V: TRBV7-2; D: TRBD1; length: 17; J: TRBJ1-4; size: once; DNA: TGTGCCAGCAGCTTGAAACTCCCGGGACAGGAGAATGAAAAACTGTTTTTT; CDR3: CASSLKLPGQENEKLFF
V: TRBV6-5; D: -; length: 12; J: TRBJ1-2; size: -; DNA: TGTGCCAGCAGTTACGGCAGCTATGGCTACACCTTC; CDR3: CASSYGSYGYTF
V: TRBV5-4; D: TRBD1; length: 12; J: TRBJ1-2; size: -; DNA: TGTGCCAGCAGCTTCCCGACAGGGGAGCACACCTTC; CDR3: CASSFPTGEHTF